This is a list of T cell receptor beta chains from one sample in a study of shared clonotypes between healthy human individuals. The assay was immunoSEQ multiplex PCR, and TCRdb's table has in-frame clones only and misses some. The sample lists a few million clones; 90% to 97% were seen once. Input material: naive CD4+ T cells sorted from blood. The receptors come from a man aged 18 to 30 in good health. Both conserved end residues are part of each CDR3. D genes are given only for firm matches. Only part of the rows carry a size: once, few, many, or a class if the clone is expanded.

V	size	J	D	CDR3	DNA
TRBV5-5	-	TRBJ1-5	-	CASSPTGLNQPQHF	TGTGCCAGCAGCCCGACCGGACTCAATCAGCCCCAGCATTTT
TRBV6-1	-	TRBJ1-2	TRBD1	CASSEGQQNYGYTF	TGTGCCAGCAGTGAGGGACAGCAGAACTATGGCTACACCTTC
TRBV4-2	few	TRBJ2-5	-	CASSQEGNRQETQYF	TGTGCCAGCAGCCAAGAAGGGAACCGACAAGAGACCCAGTACTTC
TRBV2	-	TRBJ1-5	-	CASGSNSNQPQHF	TGTGCCAGCGGCAGCAATAGCAATCAGCCCCAGCATTTT
TRBV1	-	TRBJ2-2	-	CTSSGEWGTNTGELFF	TGCACCAGCAGCGGGGAGTGGGGGACGAACACCGGGGAGCTGTTTTTT
TRBV5-1	-	TRBJ2-5	-	CASSSTQRTQYF	TGCGCCAGCAGCTCGACGCAGCGGACTCAGTACTTC
TRBV7-6	-	TRBJ1-3	-	CASSLSGNTIYF	TGTGCCAGCAGCCTGAGTGGAAACACCATATATTTT
TRBV6-1	-	TRBJ1-5	TRBD1	CASSEIRGDQPQHF	TGTGCCAGCAGTGAAATCAGGGGGGATCAGCCCCAGCATTTT
TRBV21-1	-	TRBJ2-4	-	CASSKIPAKGAIQYF	TGTGCCAGCAGCAAAATCCCAGCAAAAGGGGCCATTCAGTACTTC
TRBV5-6	-	TRBJ2-7	-	CASSLLRRRQADEQYF	TGTGCCAGCAGCTTGCTAAGGCGGCGGCAGGCCGACGAGCAGTACTTC
TRBV15	-	TRBJ2-7	TRBD2	CATSRGTSDVYEQYF	TGTGCCACCAGCAGAGGGACTAGCGACGTCTACGAGCAGTACTTC
TRBV9	-	TRBJ1-4	-	CASSPGTNNEKLFF	TGTGCCAGCAGCCCTGGGACAAACAATGAAAAACTGTTTTTT
TRBV11-2	-	TRBJ1-1	-	CASRWEAEAFF	TGTGCCAGCAGATGGGAGGCTGAAGCTTTCTTT
TRBV6-5	-	TRBJ1-2	-	CASSRGSNYGYTF	TGTGCCAGCAGTCGGGGTTCTAACTATGGCTACACCTTC
TRBV6-6	-	TRBJ2-2	TRBD2	CASSYAIAGAGELFF	TGTGCCAGCAGTTACGCGATAGCGGGAGCCGGGGAGCTGTTTTTT
TRBV10-2	once	TRBJ2-5	TRBD1	CASSRDRAATQYF	TGCGCCAGCAGTAGGGACAGGGCGGCGACCCAGTACTTC
TRBV5-1	-	TRBJ2-7	-	CASNPSGTPKGEQYF	TGCGCCAGCAACCCCTCCGGGACTCCAAAGGGGGAGCAGTACTTC
TRBV27	once	TRBJ2-6	-	CASSLLGPGADSGANVLTF	TGTGCCAGCAGCCTACTGGGTCCAGGGGCCGACTCTGGGGCCAACGTCCTGACTTTC
TRBV9	-	TRBJ2-3	TRBD2	CASSGRGGQSTDTQYF	TGTGCCAGCAGCGGCCGGGGGGGCCAGAGCACAGATACGCAGTATTTT
TRBV6-1	-	TRBJ1-2	TRBD1	CASSATLTGTGYGYTF	TGTGCCAGCAGTGCCACCTTAACCGGGACAGGGTATGGCTACACCTTC
TRBV14	-	TRBJ2-4	-	CASSQDLGGFGNIQYF	TGTGCCAGCAGCCAAGATCTGGGCGGCTTTGGAAACATTCAGTACTTC
TRBV21-1	-	TRBJ1-1	-	CASSKGLGPGQLNTEAFF	TGTGCCAGCAGCAAAGGGCTAGGTCCGGGACAGTTAAACACTGAAGCTTTCTTT
TRBV10-3	-	TRBJ2-7	-	CAIRNSGISYEQYF	TGTGCCATCAGGAACTCAGGGATCTCCTACGAGCAGTACTTC
TRBV28	-	TRBJ2-7	TRBD1	CASTSGQPREQYF	TGTGCCAGCACCTCGGGACAGCCTAGAGAGCAGTACTTC
TRBV6-1	-	TRBJ2-7	-	CASSEIGYEQYF	TGTGCCAGCAGCGAGATCGGCTACGAGCAGTACTTC
TRBV11-2	-	TRBJ2-2	TRBD1	CASSRDRAVTGELFF	TGTGCCAGCAGCCGGGACAGGGCGGTCACCGGGGAGCTGTTTTTT
TRBV5-4	-	TRBJ1-4	TRBD1	CASSQGAKTGNEKLFF	TGTGCCAGCAGTCAGGGGGCCAAGACGGGTAATGAAAAACTGTTTTTT
TRBV27	-	TRBJ2-3	TRBD1	CASSFNRGRTDTQYF	TGTGCCAGCAGTTTCAACAGGGGGCGCACAGATACGCAGTATTTT
TRBV5-6	-	TRBJ2-1	TRBD2	CASSLFRTSGNEQFF	TGTGCCAGCAGCTTGTTCCGGACTAGTGGGAATGAGCAGTTCTTC
TRBV6-6	-	TRBJ1-2	-	CAARPDGVYGYTF	TGTGCCGCTCGACCGGACGGGGTCTATGGCTACACCTTC
TRBV19	-	TRBJ1-2	TRBD1	CASSIHRDSYGYTF	TGTGCCAGTAGTATTCACCGGGACAGCTATGGCTACACCTTC
TRBV10-2	-	TRBJ2-3	-	CASSARKFTDTQYF	TGCGCCAGCAGTGCGCGGAAATTCACAGATACGCAGTATTTT